The 21 T cell receptor beta chains listed next were all sequenced from one sample in a study of control samples from healthy donors and cancer patients. Profiling relied on immunoSEQ multiplex PCR, and the TCRdb table lists in-frame clones only, not all of them. The table includes approximately 100,000 clones, 90% detected once. Sequenced input: blood. These TCRs come from a woman under 30 in good health.

The chain couples TRBV3-1 (or the pseudogene TRBV3-2) to TRBJ1-2; no reliable D call. Germline CDR1 is LGHDT and CDR2 is YNNKEL (reference sequence). This CDR3 spans 15 amino acids. V dropped 4 bases and J dropped 4 bases, with 16 bases sitting between them. Here the CDR3 reads CASSPNPEGGYGYTF. CDR3 in DNA: TGTGCCAGCAGCCCCAATCCCGAGGGAGGCTATGGCTACACCTTC.

The rearrangement joins TRBV4-1 to TRBJ2-1; D may be TRBD1 (6 bases). Per the germline V gene, CDR1 is MGHRA and CDR2 is YSYEKL. This CDR3 is 16 amino acids long. The V end lost 3 bases, the J end lost 4 bases, and 16 bases lay between the germline ends. The CDR3 coding sequence is TGCGCCAGCAGCCACCCCGGGACAACATTTTACAATGAGCAGTTCTTC. It encodes CASSHPGTTFYNEQFF.

The gene calls are TRBV24-1 and TRBJ1-5, with D possibly being TRBD1 (5 bases). This CDR3 spans 13 amino acids. Germline loops: CDR1 KGHDR, CDR2 SFDVKD. Trimming took 4 bases from V and 4 from J, leaving 7 bases between them. The CDR3 region is CATSDRQNQPQHF. CDR3 DNA sequence: TGTGCCACCAGTGACCGACAGAATCAGCCCCAGCATTTT.

The J gene is TRBJ1-2, the V gene TRBV11-1, with D uncertain. V was cut by 1 base and J by 6 bases, with 9 bases left in between. This CDR3 is 13 amino acids long. The germline CDR1 and CDR2 sequences are SGHAT and FQDESV (reference sequence). The CDR3 nucleotides read TGTGCCAGCAGCTTAGTAGAGGCGGATGGCTACACCTTC. Amino acid sequence: CASSLVEADGYTF.

This clone showed up just a few times. CDR3 in DNA: TGTGCCAGCTCACCGGGACAGATTAACTATGGCTACACCTTC. Encoded protein: CASSPGQINYGYTF. The chain combines TRBV18 with TRBJ1-2, with 7 bases aligning to TRBD1. Germline-derived CDR1 and CDR2 are KGHSH and LQKENI. The CDR3 consists of 14 residues. Unmatched junction bases numbered 2, after V lost 3 bases and J lost 1 base.

This chain uses TRBV13 with TRBJ2-7; 12 nucleotides agree with TRBD2. This CDR3 has 16 residues. After removal of 0 bases from V and 3 bases from J, the junction contained 3 bases not matched to a gene. Germline V gene lookup returns CDR1 PRHDT and CDR2 FYEKMQ (reference sequence). The CDR3 DNA sequence: TGTGCCAGCAGCTTAGGGACTAGCGGGGGATACTACGAGCAGTACTTC. The encoded protein is CASSLGTSGGYYEQYF.

The rearrangement uses TRBV20-1 and TRBJ2-4; D is possibly TRBD1 (5 bases). V was trimmed by 4 bases and J by 9 bases, leaving 10 bases between them. The V gene's germline CDR1 is DFQATT and CDR2 SNEGSKA (reference sequence). The CDR3 totals 11 residues. The CDR3 DNA sequence: TGCAGTGCTAAAGGGGATCCCATTCAGTACTTC. As protein: CSAKGDPIQYF.

This rearrangement joins TRBV27 to TRBJ1-1; weak D call: TRBD1 (5 bases). Looked up from germline, CDR1 is MNHEY and CDR2 is SMNVEV (reference sequence). The CDR3 spans 11 residues. The CDR3 DNA reads as TGTGCTGTCTGGGGGGAGGCAGAAGCTTTCTTT. Translating gives CAVWGEAEAFF.

The V and J genes are TRBV5-1 and TRBJ2-1; D is tentatively TRBD1 or TRBD2 (6 bases each). The CDR3 contains 14 residues. The V gene's germline CDR1 is SGHRS and CDR2 YFSETQ. V lost 7 bases and J lost 3, with 14 bases in between. As DNA, the CDR3 is TGCGCCAGCTCCCCCGGGGGCGGCTACAATGAGCAGTTCTTC. Amino acid sequence: CASSPGGGYNEQFF.

The gene calls are TRBV19 and TRBJ1-1; no clear D. This CDR3 has 15 amino acids. Germline V gene sequence: CDR1 LNHDA, CDR2 SQIVND (reference sequence). V was clipped by 6 bases and J by 0 bases, with 14 bases between them. The CDR3 here is CASSTWAGLNTEAFF. CDR3 nucleotide sequence: TGTGCCAGTAGCACATGGGCAGGCTTGAACACTGAAGCTTTCTTT.

The chain links TRBV6-5 to TRBJ1-2, with no clear D. Germline CDR1 and CDR2: MNHEY and SVGAGI. V gave up 10 bases and J gave up 2 bases, with 11 bases separating them. The CDR3 spans 12 residues. The CDR3 here is CATSEYNYGYTF. The CDR3 DNA is TGTGCCACCTCCGAATACAACTATGGCTACACCTTC.

The rearrangement joins TRBV7-2 to TRBJ2-1; D is perhaps TRBD1 (6 bases). The length of the CDR3 is 15 residues. The V gene's germline CDR1 is SGHTA and CDR2 FQGNSA. With 5 bases removed from V and 3 bases from J, the gap between germline ends came to 14 bases. The CDR3 bases are TGTGCCAGCAGCAAGGGACACCCGGACTACAATGAGCAGTTCTTC. It specifies CASSKGHPDYNEQFF.

The chain recombines TRBV5-1 with TRBJ1-2; TRBD1 is a possible D gene (5 bases). Germline-derived CDR1 and CDR2 are SGHRS and YFSETQ. Trimming took 4 bases from V and 8 from J, leaving 12 bases between them. The CDR3 is 12 amino acids. The CDR3 here is CASSDRHAGYTF. The CDR3, as DNA: TGCGCCAGCAGCGACAGACACGCGGGCTACACCTTC.

The chain employs TRBV5-4 and TRBJ1-6; D is unresolved. Germline V CDR1 and CDR2: SGHNT, YYREEE (reference sequence). Trimming left V 4 bases short and J 0 bases short, with 11 bases between. The CDR3 has 16 residues. In nucleotides, the CDR3 is TGTGCCAGCAGCGGGGAGGGTAGCTCCTATAATTCACCCCTCCACTTT. Protein: CASSGEGSSYNSPLHF.

This chain connects TRBV7-9 to TRBJ1-1, with D possibly matching TRBD1 (5 bases). There are 14 residues in the CDR3. CDR1 and CDR2 (germline): SEHNR, FQNEAQ (reference sequence). V dropped 5 bases and J dropped 5 bases, with 15 bases sitting between them. The chain's CDR3 is CASSPPWGDTEAFF. DNA of the CDR3: TGTGCCAGCAGCCCTCCGTGGGGGGATACTGAAGCTTTCTTT. Full variable domain (rest looked up from reference TRBV7-9 and TRBJ1-1): DTGVSQNPRHKITKRGQNVTFRCDPISEHNRLYWYRQTLGQGPEFLTYFQNEAQLEKSRLLSDRFSAERPKGSFSTLEIQRTEQGDSAMYLCASSPPWGDTEAFFGQGTRLTVV.

The J gene is TRBJ1-1, the V gene TRBV10-3; D unresolved. The CDR3 contains 16 residues. Germline CDR1 and CDR2: ENHRY and SYGVKD. V lost 2 bases and J 0 bases, leaving 13 bases between the germline ends. CDR3 nucleotide sequence: TGTGCCATCAGTGAGAGGGCAGGCTTTATGAACACTGAAGCTTTCTTT. Translated: CAISERAGFMNTEAFF.

The J gene is TRBJ2-7, the V gene TRBV7-8; TRBD1 might be the D (5 bases). Trimming removed 2 bases at V and 5 bases at J, with 16 bases between. This CDR3 contains 15 residues. Germline V lookup: CDR1 SGHVS, CDR2 FQNEAQ. The DNA of the CDR3 is TGTGCCAGCAGCTTATTGGGTGCAGGGAACGACGAGCAGTACTTC. Translation gives CASSLLGAGNDEQYF.

The gene calls are TRBV2 and TRBJ2-7, with 8 bases aligning to TRBD2. V was clipped by 3 bases and J by 3 bases; unmatched bases: 1. Germline V lookup: CDR1 SNHLY, CDR2 FYNNEI. This CDR3 is 13 amino acids long. DNA of the CDR3: TGTGCCAGCAGTGAGCGGGGGGTCTACGAGCAGTACTTC. This encodes CASSERGVYEQYF.

The chain couples TRBV7-5 to TRBJ1-1; the table assigns TRBD1, which was not confirmed against the DNA. TRBV7-5 is assigned pseudogene status. The CDR3 is 14 amino acids. The CDR3 nucleotides are TGTGTCAGAAGCTTTACAGGGGAAATCCCTGAAGCTTTCTTT. It specifies CVRSFTGEIPEAFF.

The rearrangement uses TRBV6-2 or TRBV6-3 and TRBJ1-2, with D possibly being TRBD1 (5 bases). The CDR3 totals 14 residues. Germline-derived CDR1 and CDR2 are MNHEY and SVGEGT. V lost 5 bases and J lost 3, with 13 bases in between. The DNA of the CDR3 is TGTGCCAGCAGTACCTTGACAGTTGACTATGGCTACACCTTC. This gives the protein CASSTLTVDYGYTF.

The chain joins TRBV15 to TRBJ2-3; 11 nucleotides match TRBD2. J lost 2 bases, V lost 3 bases, and 10 bases had no gene match. CDR1 is LNHNV and CDR2 is YYDKDF in the germline V gene (reference sequence). The CDR3 has 18 residues. The DNA for the CDR3 is TGTGCCACCAGCAGGTCCCCTAGCGGGGGGCCGGACACAGATACGCAGTATTTT. It yields the protein CATSRSPSGGPDTDTQYF.